This T cell receptor (beta chain) derives from a study of T cell repertoires in cytomegalovirus infection (dated by TCRdb to between 2018 and 2020). Turning to the overall study: The HLA type of each donor mattered for the analysis, because public TCR beta signatures pointed to carriage of CMV infection along with the matching HLA type.

This clonotype was counted ten times or more. Its recognized antigen is unknown. Within one base of it there is no much larger clone, and no base qualities were kept. The paper as a whole reports these results and caveats: In both this cohort and an independent cohort of 350 or so donors, the cumulative frequency of public TCR beta family members distinguished carriers of CMV infection plus the relevant HLA type. The ex vivo response was dominated by HLA-C-restricted CMV-specific TCR beta clonotypes, which also provided the single most frequent clonotype in two of eight donors.

The cysteine opens and the phenylalanine closes a CDR3 of 16 amino acids. Only the CDR3 region is kept as DNA, spanning 48 bases read in frame from base 1. The germline V gene encodes CDR1 SGHTA and CDR2 FQGNSA. Trimming takes 5 bases off V and 7 bases off J; junction bases not matched to a gene: 14. Instrument on record: Illumina HiSeq 1500. TCRdb applied fastp at Q25 and MiXCR to the public reads, then kept only in-frame beta chains. Each CDR3 protein appears once, grouped with its most common genes and DNA. Counted in this sample were approximately 250,000 distinct CDR3 sequences; 9.1% of them appeared once. The leading ten clones occupy less than 15% of the sample.

Recombination joined TRBV7-2 with TRBJ2-1; a stretch of 7 junction bases matches TRBD2. Sequenced material: PBMCs. This TCR came from a human donor in good health (CMV status not recorded). Some clones in this sample may be carry-over from other donors' samples. The nucleotides are TGTGCCAGCAGCCCCATCCCCGGACTAGTTCTGAATGAGCAGTTCTTC. Translated, this gives CASSPIPGLVLNEQFF.